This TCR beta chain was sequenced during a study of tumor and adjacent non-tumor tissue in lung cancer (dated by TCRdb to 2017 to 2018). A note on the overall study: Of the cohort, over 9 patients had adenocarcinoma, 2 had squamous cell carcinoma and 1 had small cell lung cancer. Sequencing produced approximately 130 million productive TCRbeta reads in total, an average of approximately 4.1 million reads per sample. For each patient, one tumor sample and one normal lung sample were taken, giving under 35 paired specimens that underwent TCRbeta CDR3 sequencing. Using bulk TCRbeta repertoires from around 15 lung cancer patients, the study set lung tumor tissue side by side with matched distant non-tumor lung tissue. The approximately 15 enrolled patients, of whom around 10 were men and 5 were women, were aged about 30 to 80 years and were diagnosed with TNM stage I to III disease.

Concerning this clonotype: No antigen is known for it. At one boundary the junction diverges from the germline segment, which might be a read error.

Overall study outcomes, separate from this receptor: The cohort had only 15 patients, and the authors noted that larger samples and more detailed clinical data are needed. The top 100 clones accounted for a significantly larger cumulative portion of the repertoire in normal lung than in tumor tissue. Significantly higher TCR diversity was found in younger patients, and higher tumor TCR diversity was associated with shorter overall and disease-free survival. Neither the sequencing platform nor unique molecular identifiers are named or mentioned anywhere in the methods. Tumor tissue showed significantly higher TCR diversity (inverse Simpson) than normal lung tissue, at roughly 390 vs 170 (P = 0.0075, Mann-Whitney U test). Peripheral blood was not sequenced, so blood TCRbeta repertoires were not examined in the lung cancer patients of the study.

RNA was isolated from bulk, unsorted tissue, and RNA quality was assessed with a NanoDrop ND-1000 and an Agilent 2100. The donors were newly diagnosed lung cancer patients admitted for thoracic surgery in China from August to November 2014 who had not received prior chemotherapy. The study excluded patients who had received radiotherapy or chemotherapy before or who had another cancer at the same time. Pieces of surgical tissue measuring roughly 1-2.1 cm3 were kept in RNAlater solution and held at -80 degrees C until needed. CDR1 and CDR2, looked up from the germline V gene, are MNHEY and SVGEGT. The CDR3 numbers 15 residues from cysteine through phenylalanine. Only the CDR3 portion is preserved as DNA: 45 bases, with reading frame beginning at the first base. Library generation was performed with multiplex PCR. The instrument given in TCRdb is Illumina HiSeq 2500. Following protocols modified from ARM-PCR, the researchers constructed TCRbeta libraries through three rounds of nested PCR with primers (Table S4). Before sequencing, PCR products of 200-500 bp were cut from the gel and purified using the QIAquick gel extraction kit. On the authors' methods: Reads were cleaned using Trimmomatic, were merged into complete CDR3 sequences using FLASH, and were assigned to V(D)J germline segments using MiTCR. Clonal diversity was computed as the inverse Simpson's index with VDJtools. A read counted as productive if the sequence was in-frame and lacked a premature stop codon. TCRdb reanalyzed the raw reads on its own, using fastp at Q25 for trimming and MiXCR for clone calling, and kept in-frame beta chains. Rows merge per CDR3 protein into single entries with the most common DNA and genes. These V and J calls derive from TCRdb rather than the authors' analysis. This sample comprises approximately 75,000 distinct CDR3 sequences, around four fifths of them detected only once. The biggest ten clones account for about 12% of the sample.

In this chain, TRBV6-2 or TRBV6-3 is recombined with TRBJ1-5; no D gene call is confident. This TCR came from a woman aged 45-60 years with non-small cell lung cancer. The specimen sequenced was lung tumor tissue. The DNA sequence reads TGTGCCAGGAGTTACCAATGGCCAGGCAATCAGCCCCAGCATTTT. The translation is CARSYQWPGNQPQHF.